The clone carrying this T cell receptor beta chain was seen a handful of times. This sample is drawn from a study of cytomegalovirus exposure and HLA in healthy donors. The PCR used 60 Vbeta and 13 Jbeta primers. The table came from immunoSEQ multiplex PCR; TCRdb's copy has only in-frame clones and leaves some out. There are 90,000 to 150,000 clones in the sample; roughly 65% occur only once, and less than 12% lies in the top ten. What was sequenced was PBMCs. The TCR comes from a man aged 40-49 years in good health and CMV-seropositive.

CDR3 sequence: CASSFGEGRKAFF. Written as DNA, the CDR3 is TGTGCCAGCAGCTTCGGGGAGGGAAGAAAAGCTTTCTTT. V usage is TRBV5-4 and J usage is TRBJ1-1, with unresolved D. V lost 2 bases and J lost 9, with 14 bases in between. Germline V lookup: CDR1 SGHNT, CDR2 YYREEE (reference sequence). This CDR3 has 13 residues.